The 9 T cell receptor beta chains in this list originate from one sample, sequenced in a study of cytomegalovirus exposure and HLA in healthy donors. Repertoires were generated with immunoSEQ multiplex PCR, while TCRdb's copy carries only in-frame clones and drops some. Of 200,000 to 250,000 clones in the sample, approximately 88% are singletons; the top ten hold over 12%. The sample taken for sequencing was PBMCs. The receptors derive from a woman under 40 in good health and CMV-seropositive.

The chain employs TRBV29-1 and TRBJ1-2; weak D call: TRBD1 (6 bases). The germline V gene encodes CDR1 SQVTM and CDR2 ANQGSEA. V was cut by 5 bases and J by 7 bases, with 14 bases left in between. This CDR3 spans 12 amino acids. CDR3 nucleotides: TGCAGCGTTCCACAGGGAACGCGTGGCTACACCTTC. It encodes CSVPQGTRGYTF.

The J gene is TRBJ2-7, the V gene TRBV18; a possible D gene is TRBD1 (5 bases). The CDR3 spans 15 residues. V shed 3 bases and J shed 3 bases, with 15 bases lying between them. Germline assignment: CDR1 KGHSH and CDR2 LQKENI. The DNA of the CDR3 is TGTGCCAGCTCACCGGTTGGGGCAGCCAACTACGAGCAGTACTTC. Its translation is CASSPVGAANYEQYF.

The rearrangement joins TRBV4-3 to TRBJ2-4; 8 nucleotides agree with TRBD2. In germline, CDR1 is LGHNA, CDR2 YSLEER. The CDR3 loop spans 16 amino acids. Trimming at V came to 0 bases and at J to 3 bases, leaving 4 bases not matched to a gene. CDR3 nucleotide sequence: TGCGCCAGCAGCCAAGACACTAGCGGCTTCAAAAACATTCAGTACTTC. Protein sequence: CASSQDTSGFKNIQYF.

The chain joins TRBV6-5 to TRBJ2-7; TRBD2 matches at 10 bases. This CDR3 has 15 amino acids. CDR1 and CDR2 from the germline V gene are MNHEY and SVGAGI. V lost 0 bases, J lost 3 bases, and 2 bases stayed unmatched. DNA of the CDR3: TGTGCCAGCAGTTACTCGCTAGCGGGGGACTACGAGCAGTACTTC. Translating it yields CASSYSLAGDYEQYF.

V and J are TRBV27 and TRBJ2-3, with 14 nucleotides matching TRBD2. The germline CDR1 and CDR2 sequences are MNHEY and SMNVEV (reference sequence). The CDR3 length is 16 residues. Losses at the gene ends were 6 bases for V and 5 bases for J; bases not matched to a gene: 7. DNA for the CDR3: TGTGCCAGCAGGACTAGCGGGAGGGCCAGAGGAGATACGCAGTATTTT. Translating gives CASRTSGRARGDTQYF.

For this clone: Other DNA sequences in the sample encode the same CDR3. This sequence joins TRBV18 and TRBJ1-2, with D hard to call. Germline V gives CDR1 KGHSH, CDR2 LQKENI. The CDR3 runs 16 residues. V was trimmed by 2 bases and J by 4 bases, leaving 17 bases between them. The CDR3 is CASSPKAADPFYGYTF. The CDR3 nucleotides are TGTGCCAGCTCACCAAAGGCGGCGGATCCGTTCTATGGCTACACCTTC.

This chain links TRBV19 with TRBJ2-7; possible D gene TRBD1, 5 bases. The V gene lost 6 bases and the J gene lost 5 bases, with 11 bases spanning the gap. Germline CDR1 and CDR2: LNHDA and SQIVND (reference sequence). The CDR3 runs 12 residues. This CDR3 reads CASSTRVDEQYF. DNA of the CDR3: TGTGCCAGTAGCACCAGGGTTGACGAGCAGTACTTC.

The CDR3 nucleotides read TGTGCCAGCAGCTTGAGCGGGACTAGCGCCAAAGAGACCCAGTACTTC. Residues: CASSLSGTSAKETQYF. The chain uses TRBV5-8 and TRBJ2-5, with 10 positions matching TRBD2. The CDR3 covers 16 residues. Germline lookup yields CDR1 SGHTS and CDR2 YDEGEE. The V and J ends lost 1 base and 3 bases, in that order; junction bases with no gene match: 6.

CDR3 region: CASSLGPALEQYF. CDR3 DNA sequence: TGTGCCAGCAGCTTGGGGCCGGCGCTCGAGCAGTACTTC. V gene TRBV5-6 combines with J gene TRBJ2-7, with D unresolved. The CDR3 totals 13 residues. The germline V gene encodes CDR1 SGHDT and CDR2 YYEEEE. The V end lost 0 bases, the J end lost 6 bases, and 10 bases lay between the germline ends.